One sample yielded the 30 T cell receptor beta chains listed below, sequenced in a study of cytomegalovirus exposure and HLA in healthy donors. Amplification used 60 Vbeta primers and 13 Jbeta primers. The data were produced by immunoSEQ multiplex PCR, yet TCRdb's version contains in-frame clones alone and is incomplete. Of roughly 170,000 clones detected, around 80% appear once; the ten largest clones hold 4.5% to 5.5%. Material: PBMCs. The receptors come from a man aged 18 to 30 in good health and CMV-seronegative.

CDR3 sequence (DNA): TGTGCCTGGAGTGTATTAACAGGCACTAGCACAGATACGCAGTATTTT. Translating gives CAWSVLTGTSTDTQYF. The chain uses TRBV30 and TRBJ2-3, with D maybe TRBD1 (5 bases). Between the trimmed V and J ends, which lost 0 bases and 0 bases, there was a span of 13 bases. The CDR3 spans 16 residues. CDR1 is GTSNPN, CDR2 SVGIG, per germline (reference sequence).

The V gene is TRBV10-3, the J gene TRBJ2-7, with TRBD1 identical over 7 bases. Germline assignment: CDR1 ENHRY and CDR2 SYGVKD. V was clipped by 10 bases and J by 5 bases; unmatched bases: 8. The CDR3 length is 12 residues. In nucleotides, the CDR3 is TGTGCCAGCCGACAGGGATTTCACGAGCAGTACTTC. This gives the protein CASRQGFHEQYF.

This clone was observed once. The chain uses TRBV7-3 and TRBJ2-7, with D tentatively TRBD1 (6 bases). Deletions cut 5 bases from V and 3 bases from J, with 17 bases between. The germline gives CDR1 SGHTA, CDR2 FQGTGA. The CDR3 contains 15 residues. The CDR3 sequence: CASSPLGGGLYEQYF. CDR3 DNA sequence: TGTGCCAGCAGCCCTCTAGGGGGTGGTCTCTACGAGCAGTACTTC.

CDR3 bases: TGTGCCAGCAGGGACAGTTTAGCTAACTATGGCTACACCTTC. The encoded protein is CASRDSLANYGYTF. This rearrangement joins TRBV6-5 to TRBJ1-2, with D possibly being TRBD1 (6 bases). Germline-derived CDR1 and CDR2 are MNHEY and SVGAGI. The CDR3 consists of 14 residues. V was trimmed by 6 bases and J by 0 bases, leaving 11 bases between them.

This clone came up a few times. The V gene is TRBV7-9, the J gene TRBJ2-1; TRBD1 matches at 7 bases. The CDR3 length is 15 residues. Looked up from germline, CDR1 is SEHNR and CDR2 is FQNEAQ (reference sequence). V dropped 7 bases and J dropped 7; count of bases not matched to a gene: 13. The CDR3 protein is CASTEVRGQKNEQFF. CDR3 nucleotide sequence: TGTGCCAGCACGGAGGTCCGGGGACAGAAAAATGAGCAGTTCTTC.

The V and J genes are TRBV5-1 and TRBJ2-7, with D possibly being TRBD2 (5 bases). Germline CDR1 reads SGHRS; CDR2 reads YFSETQ. The CDR3 has 18 residues. Trimming removed 1 base from V and 7 bases from J, with 27 bases in between. The CDR3 DNA sequence: TGCGCCAGCAGCTTGAGTGGGGTCCAAGCGGACCGGGGATGGGAGCAGTACTTC. Translated, it gives CASSLSGVQADRGWEQYF.

The CDR3: CASSLQHSSYEQYF. CDR3 sequence (DNA): TGTGCCAGCAGTTTACAACACAGCTCCTACGAGCAGTACTTC. The chain uses TRBV27 and TRBJ2-7; D remains ambiguous. The CDR3 length is 14 residues. Germline CDR1 and CDR2: MNHEY and SMNVEV (reference sequence). V was trimmed by 2 bases and J by 0 bases, leaving 8 bases between them.

Written as DNA, the CDR3 is TGTGCCAGCAGCGGGCTCGCCCTAGCGGGGTCCCACCAAGAGACCCAGTACTTC. This encodes CASSGLALAGSHQETQYF. V gene TRBV5-6 combines with J gene TRBJ2-5, with 9 bases that match TRBD2. The ends lost 4 bases at V and 0 bases at J; junction bases unmatched: 13. The length of the CDR3 is 18 residues. Germline CDR1 SGHDT, CDR2 YYEEEE.

There are a few counts of this clone. The chain carries TRBV19 and TRBJ1-4; 11 bases are shared with TRBD1. The CDR3 contains 15 residues. V was pared by 5 bases and J by 7 bases, with 6 bases of the junction left unmatched. Germline CDR1 is LNHDA and CDR2 is SQIVND (reference sequence). This CDR3 is CASSSWTGGGEKLFF. The CDR3, as DNA: TGTGCCAGTAGTTCCTGGACAGGGGGCGGTGAAAAACTGTTTTTT. The full variable domain, rest sourced from reference TRBV19 and TRBJ1-4, is DGGITQSPKYLFRKEGQNVTLSCEQNLNHDAMYWYRQDPGQGLRLIYYSQIVNDFQKGDIAEGYSVSREKKESFPLTVTSAQKNPTAFYLCASSSWTGGGEKLFFGSGTQLSVL.

The CDR3 region has the DNA TGTGCCAGTAGTATAGTGTATGGACAGCTCTATGGCTACACCTTC. Protein: CASSIVYGQLYGYTF. V usage is TRBV19 and J usage is TRBJ1-2; TRBD1 is a possible D gene (6 bases). Germline V gene lookup returns CDR1 LNHDA and CDR2 SQIVND (reference sequence). This CDR3 is built from 15 residues. Trimming left V 1 base short and J 4 bases short, with 13 bases between. Variable domain in full (rest from reference TRBV19 and TRBJ1-2): DGGITQSPKYLFRKEGQNVTLSCEQNLNHDAMYWYRQDPGQGLRLIYYSQIVNDFQKGDIAEGYSVSREKKESFPLTVTSAQKNPTAFYLCASSIVYGQLYGYTFGSGTRLTVV.

The chain joins TRBV4-3 to TRBJ2-1; 9 bases align to TRBD2. The J segment lost 10 bases and the V segment lost 2 bases, leaving 6 bases of the junction unmatched. This CDR3 is 14 amino acids long. Germline assignment: CDR1 LGHNA and CDR2 YSLEER. The CDR3 DNA reads TGCGCCAGCAGCCAAATGGGACTAGCAGACGAGCAGTTCTTC. Its translation: CASSQMGLADEQFF.

The chain is built from TRBV7-2 and TRBJ2-7, with 9 bases identical to TRBD2. With V trimmed by 4 bases and J by 3 bases, 7 bases remained unmatched. CDR1 and CDR2 (germline): SGHTA, FQGNSA. The CDR3 runs 15 residues. CDR3 nucleotides: TGTGCCAGCAGCTGGTGGGCTAGCGGGAACTACGAGCAGTACTTC. This gives the protein CASSWWASGNYEQYF.

This clone is a singleton in its sample. V is TRBV28 and J is TRBJ2-5, with 12 nucleotides matching TRBD2. Unmatched junction bases numbered 15, after V lost 5 bases and J lost 2 bases. The CDR3 sequence is 19 residues long. Germline V gives CDR1 MDHEN, CDR2 SYDVKM. The CDR3 reads CASSQGGLAGPVRQETQYF. The CDR3 nucleotides read TGTGCCAGCAGTCAGGGTGGACTAGCGGGACCTGTGCGGCAAGAGACCCAGTACTTC. Variable domain in full (rest from reference TRBV28 and TRBJ2-5): DVKVTQSSRYLVKRTGEKVFLECVQDMDHENMFWYRQDPGLGLRLIYFSYDVKMKEKGDIPEGYSVSREKKERFSLILESASTNQTSMYLCASSQGGLAGPVRQETQYFGPGTRLLVL.

With respect to this clone: A junction end diverges from the germline sequence, so it may reflect a read error. In the same sample, other DNA sequences code for this CDR3. The rearrangement joins TRBV27 to TRBJ2-5; D is unresolved. Germline V CDR1 and CDR2: MNHEY, SMNVEV (reference sequence). The CDR3 consists of 14 residues. The CDR3 region has the DNA TGTGCCAGCAGTTTATCGTTTAAACAAGAGACTCAGTACTTC. This gives the protein CASSLSFKQETQYF.

Concerning this clone: This specimen includes other DNA sequences encoding the same CDR3. The chain joins TRBV20-1 to TRBJ2-7; D gene uncertain. Trimming removed 3 bases from V and 6 bases from J, with 9 bases in between. Per germline, CDR1 DFQATT and CDR2 SNEGSKA (reference sequence). This CDR3 is built from 11 residues. Here the CDR3 reads CSASRPGEQYF. The CDR3 nucleotides read TGCAGTGCTAGTAGACCGGGCGAGCAGTACTTC.

In its sample, this clone was seen once. The chain uses TRBV5-1 and TRBJ2-5; 7 nucleotides match TRBD1. The DNA matches TRBJ2-7 better at its end, which makes the J call doubtful. Germline V gene data show CDR1 as SGHRS and CDR2 as YFSETQ. CDR3 size: 14 residues. In DNA form, the CDR3 reads TGCGCCAGCAGACTGACAGGGTATACCTACGAGCAGTACTTC. Translation: CASRLTGYTYEQYF.

The rearrangement joins TRBV5-6 to TRBJ2-1, with TRBD2 identical over 8 bases. The V segment lost 4 bases and the J segment 7 bases; nucleotides outside the gene matches: 13. This CDR3 comprises 16 residues. The germline V gene encodes CDR1 SGHDT and CDR2 YYEEEE. The CDR3 region is CASSLHLAGIENEQFF. As DNA, the CDR3 is TGTGCCAGCAGCCTCCACCTAGCGGGTATTGAAAATGAGCAGTTCTTC.

CDR3 sequence: CASRLTGGSTEAFF. The CDR3 nucleotides read TGTGCCAGCAGATTGACAGGGGGTAGCACTGAAGCTTTCTTT. The rearrangement uses TRBV25-1 and TRBJ1-1, with 9 bases that match TRBD1. The CDR3 has 14 amino acids. Looked up from germline, CDR1 is MGHDK and CDR2 is SYGVNS. With V trimmed by 6 bases and J by 4 bases, 6 bases remained unmatched.

This sequence joins TRBV7-2 and TRBJ2-1, with 11 bases fitting TRBD2. J gave up 0 bases and V 5 bases, and 6 bases lay outside the gene matches. CDR1 and CDR2 (germline): SGHTA, FQGNSA. The CDR3 contains 17 residues. This CDR3 is CASSHRTSGFSYNEQFF. The CDR3 coding sequence is TGTGCCAGCAGCCACCGGACTAGCGGGTTCTCCTACAATGAGCAGTTCTTC.

The genes are TRBV13 and TRBJ2-1; 7 positions match TRBD2. V lost 0 bases, J lost 6 bases, and 8 bases stayed unmatched. The CDR3 covers 16 residues. Germline CDR1 reads PRHDT; CDR2 reads FYEKMQ (reference sequence). This CDR3 reads CASSLGGLHDSNEQFF. DNA for the CDR3: TGTGCCAGCAGCTTAGGGGGACTACACGATAGCAATGAGCAGTTCTTC. Full variable domain (remainder filled in from reference TRBV13 and TRBJ2-1): AAGVIQSPRHLIKEKRETATLKCYPIPRHDTVYWYQQGPGQDPQFLISFYEKMQSDKGSIPDRFSAQQFSDYHSELNMSSLELGDSALYFCASSLGGLHDSNEQFFGPGTRLTVL.

The rearrangement links TRBV6-5 to TRBJ1-1, with D perhaps matching TRBD1 (5 bases). CDR1 is MNHEY and CDR2 is SVGAGI in the germline V gene. Trimming left V 5 bases short and J 4 bases short, with 17 bases between. There are 15 residues in the CDR3. CDR3 residues: CASSTYQGGGTEAFF. DNA for the CDR3: TGTGCCAGCAGTACCTACCAGGGCGGCGGCACTGAAGCTTTCTTT.

V gene TRBV19 combines with J gene TRBJ1-1; 11 nucleotides line up with TRBD1. Trimming removed 6 bases from V and 6 bases from J; junction bases left unmatched: 3. The CDR3 is 13 residues long. From germline, CDR1 is LNHDA and CDR2 SQIVND (reference sequence). The CDR3 nucleotides read TGTGCCAGTAGCCCGGGACAGGGGGCTGAAGCTTTCTTT. Residues: CASSPGQGAEAFF. Full variable domain (missing parts from reference TRBV19 and TRBJ1-1): DGGITQSPKYLFRKEGQNVTLSCEQNLNHDAMYWYRQDPGQGLRLIYYSQIVNDFQKGDIAEGYSVSREKKESFPLTVTSAQKNPTAFYLCASSPGQGAEAFFGQGTRLTVV.

This chain uses TRBV28 with TRBJ2-7, with D maybe TRBD1 (5 bases). Germline loops: CDR1 MDHEN, CDR2 SYDVKM. The CDR3 consists of 14 residues. The V end was cut by 0 bases, the J end by 2 bases, with 8 bases between. CDR3 nucleotides: TGTGCCAGCAGTTTATGGGACACCCCCTACGAGCAGTACTTC. It is translated as CASSLWDTPYEQYF.

The chain uses TRBV4-2 and TRBJ1-5; D gene uncertain. Trimming left V 0 bases short and J 0 bases short, with 6 bases between. The CDR3 has 15 residues. Per the germline V gene, CDR1 is LGHNA and CDR2 is YNFKEQ. CDR3 sequence (DNA): TGTGCCAGCAGCCAAGACGGGGATAGCAATCAGCCCCAGCATTTT. It is translated as CASSQDGDSNQPQHF.

The chain uses TRBV4-2 and TRBJ1-2; D may be TRBD1 (6 bases). V was cut by 1 base and J by 0 bases, with 12 bases left in between. CDR3 length: 16 amino acids. Germline CDR1 is LGHNA and CDR2 is YNFKEQ. DNA of the CDR3: TGTGCCAGCAGCCAAGGCCGGGACACCCCTAACTATGGCTACACCTTC. This codes for CASSQGRDTPNYGYTF.

V is TRBV10-3 and J is TRBJ1-2; D unresolved. The CDR3 loop spans 13 amino acids. With 10 bases removed from V and 6 bases from J, the gap between germline ends came to 18 bases. The germline V gene encodes CDR1 ENHRY and CDR2 SYGVKD. The CDR3 DNA follows: TGTGCCACACCCGGGGAGGGTTTGCATGGCTACACCTTC. Its protein is CATPGEGLHGYTF.

J is TRBJ2-7 and V is TRBV14; possible D gene TRBD2, 7 bases. CDR3 length: 17 amino acids. Germline V gene lookup returns CDR1 SGHDN and CDR2 FVKESK. V lost 1 base and J 6 bases, leaving 22 bases between the germline ends. CDR3 nucleotide sequence: TGTGCCAGCAGCCAAGGGGGACTTGGGGGGGGCATGAGCGAGCAGTACTTC. Protein sequence: CASSQGGLGGGMSEQYF.

The chain carries TRBV27 and TRBJ2-1; D possibly corresponds to TRBD1 (6 bases). The CDR3 has 14 residues. Germline V lookup: CDR1 MNHEY, CDR2 SMNVEV (reference sequence). With 2 bases removed from V and 2 bases from J, the gap between germline ends came to 7 bases. Written as DNA, the CDR3 is TGTGCCAGCAGTTTAGGGGGCCCCTACAATGAGCAGTTCTTC. Residues: CASSLGGPYNEQFF.

The chain has TRBV27 and TRBJ2-7; 7 nucleotides line up with TRBD2. Trimming took 4 bases from V and 6 from J; bases not matched to a gene: 3. The CDR3 runs 12 residues. Germline loops: CDR1 MNHEY, CDR2 SMNVEV (reference sequence). CDR3 in amino acids: CASSSGGSEQYF. Written as DNA, the CDR3 is TGTGCCAGCAGTTCTGGCGGGAGCGAGCAGTACTTC.

The rearrangement joins TRBV28 to TRBJ2-5, with 10 bases fitting TRBD1. The V gene's germline CDR1 is MDHEN and CDR2 SYDVKM. V shed 6 bases and J 5 bases; nucleotides not matched to a gene: 9. The CDR3 is 15 residues long. The CDR3 DNA follows: TGTGCCAGCAGGCCAGACAGGGGGCGAGGGGAGACCCAGTACTTC. It is translated as CASRPDRGRGETQYF.